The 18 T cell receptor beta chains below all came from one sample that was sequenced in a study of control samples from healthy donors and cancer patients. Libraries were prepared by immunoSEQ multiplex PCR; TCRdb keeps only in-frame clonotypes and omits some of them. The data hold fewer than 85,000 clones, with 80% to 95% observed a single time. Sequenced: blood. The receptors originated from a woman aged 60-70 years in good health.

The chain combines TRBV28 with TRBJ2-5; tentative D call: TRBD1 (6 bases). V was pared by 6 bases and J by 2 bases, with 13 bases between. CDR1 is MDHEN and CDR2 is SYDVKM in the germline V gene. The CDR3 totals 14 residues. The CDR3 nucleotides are TGTGCCAGCAGCACCGGGACACATCAAGAGACCCAGTACTTC. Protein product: CASSTGTHQETQYF.

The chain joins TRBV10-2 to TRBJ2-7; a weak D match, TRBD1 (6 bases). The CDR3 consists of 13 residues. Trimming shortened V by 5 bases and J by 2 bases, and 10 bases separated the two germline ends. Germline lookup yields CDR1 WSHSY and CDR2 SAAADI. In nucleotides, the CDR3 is TGCGCCAGCAGTCAGGGGAACCCCTACGAGCAGTACTTC. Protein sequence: CASSQGNPYEQYF.

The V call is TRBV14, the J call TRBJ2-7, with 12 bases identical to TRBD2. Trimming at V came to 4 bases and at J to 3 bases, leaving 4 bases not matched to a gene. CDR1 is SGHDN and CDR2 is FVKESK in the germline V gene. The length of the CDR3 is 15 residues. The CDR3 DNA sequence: TGTGCCAGCAGCCGGACTAGCGGGATAGTCTACGAGCAGTACTTC. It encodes CASSRTSGIVYEQYF.

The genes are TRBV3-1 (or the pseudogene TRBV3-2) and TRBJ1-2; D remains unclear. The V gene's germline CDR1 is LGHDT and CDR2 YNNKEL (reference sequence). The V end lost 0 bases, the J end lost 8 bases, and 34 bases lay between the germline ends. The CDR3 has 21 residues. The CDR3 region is CASSQEAEVKWYGTTRRGYTF. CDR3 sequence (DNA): TGTGCCAGCAGCCAAGAAGCAGAGGTTAAATGGTACGGAACAACACGACGAGGCTACACCTTC.

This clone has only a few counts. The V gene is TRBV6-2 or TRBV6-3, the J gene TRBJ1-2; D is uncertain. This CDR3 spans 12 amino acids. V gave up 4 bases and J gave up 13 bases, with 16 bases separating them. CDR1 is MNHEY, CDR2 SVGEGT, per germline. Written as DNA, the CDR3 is TGTGCCAGCAGTTCCACGGGCCTCGGGAGCACCTTC. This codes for CASSSTGLGSTF.

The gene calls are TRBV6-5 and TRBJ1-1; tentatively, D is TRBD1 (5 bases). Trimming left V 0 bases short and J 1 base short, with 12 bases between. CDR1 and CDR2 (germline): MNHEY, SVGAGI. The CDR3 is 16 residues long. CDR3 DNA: TGTGCCAGCAGTTACTCGGGGCTCAAGGGGAACACTGAAGCTTTCTTT. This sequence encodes CASSYSGLKGNTEAFF.

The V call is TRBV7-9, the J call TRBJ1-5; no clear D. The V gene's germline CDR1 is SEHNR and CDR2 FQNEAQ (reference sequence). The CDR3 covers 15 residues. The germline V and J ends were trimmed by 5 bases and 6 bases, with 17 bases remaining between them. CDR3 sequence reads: CASSLGGRRGQPQHF. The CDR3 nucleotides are TGTGCCAGCAGCCTAGGCGGACGGCGCGGTCAGCCCCAGCATTTT.

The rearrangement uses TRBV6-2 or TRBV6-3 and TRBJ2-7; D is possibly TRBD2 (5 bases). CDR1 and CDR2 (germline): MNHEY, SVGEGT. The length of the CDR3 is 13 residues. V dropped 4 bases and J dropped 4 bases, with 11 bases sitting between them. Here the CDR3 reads CASSFSALYEQYF. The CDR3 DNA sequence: TGTGCCAGCAGTTTTAGCGCCCTTTACGAGCAGTACTTC.

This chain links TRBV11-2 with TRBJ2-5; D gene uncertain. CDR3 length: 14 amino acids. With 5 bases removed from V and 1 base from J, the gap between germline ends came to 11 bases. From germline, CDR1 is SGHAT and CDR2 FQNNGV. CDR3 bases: TGTGCCAGCAGCACTTGGGCGTCCCAAGAGACCCAGTACTTC. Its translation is CASSTWASQETQYF.

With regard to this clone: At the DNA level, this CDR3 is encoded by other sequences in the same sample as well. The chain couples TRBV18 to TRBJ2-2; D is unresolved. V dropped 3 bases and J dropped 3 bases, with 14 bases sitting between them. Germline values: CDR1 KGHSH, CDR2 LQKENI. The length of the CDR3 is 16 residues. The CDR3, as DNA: TGTGCCAGCTCACCTTCTGGCGGAAGGTACACCGGGGAGCTGTTTTTT. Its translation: CASSPSGGRYTGELFF.

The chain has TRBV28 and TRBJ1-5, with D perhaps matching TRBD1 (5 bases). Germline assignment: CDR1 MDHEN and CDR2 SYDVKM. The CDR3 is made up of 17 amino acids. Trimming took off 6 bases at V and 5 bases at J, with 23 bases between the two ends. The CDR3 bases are TGTGCCAGCAGCCCCCGCCCTGGCAGGGTGGGATATCAGCCCCAGCATTTT. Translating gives CASSPRPGRVGYQPQHF.

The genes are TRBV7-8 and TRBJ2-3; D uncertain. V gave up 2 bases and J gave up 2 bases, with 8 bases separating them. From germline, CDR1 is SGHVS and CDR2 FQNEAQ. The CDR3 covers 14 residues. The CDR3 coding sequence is TGTGCCAGCAGCTTATCCGAAATCACAGATACGCAGTATTTT. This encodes CASSLSEITDTQYF.

Written as DNA, the CDR3 is TGTGCCATCAGTGCTGGGCCGGGACGTGGCAATCAGCCCCAGCATTTT. Its protein is CAISAGPGRGNQPQHF. The rearrangement links TRBV10-3 to TRBJ1-5; tentatively, D is TRBD1 (5 bases). CDR3 length equals 16 residues. V lost 4 bases to trimming and J lost 2 bases, with 15 bases between them. Germline CDR1 is ENHRY and CDR2 is SYGVKD.

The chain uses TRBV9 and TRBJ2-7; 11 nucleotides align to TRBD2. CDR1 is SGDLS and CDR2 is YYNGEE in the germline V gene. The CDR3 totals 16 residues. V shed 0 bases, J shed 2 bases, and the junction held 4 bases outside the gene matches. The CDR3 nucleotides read TGTGCCAGCAGCGTAGAGGGTAGCGGGAGGGCCTACGAGCAGTACTTC. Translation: CASSVEGSGRAYEQYF.

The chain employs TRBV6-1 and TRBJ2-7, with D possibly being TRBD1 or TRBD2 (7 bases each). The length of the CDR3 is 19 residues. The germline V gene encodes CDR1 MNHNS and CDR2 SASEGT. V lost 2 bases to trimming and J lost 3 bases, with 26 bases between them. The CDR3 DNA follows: TGTGCCAGCAGTGAAAGGGGGCTAGCGGCATCGCTCGCTAACTACGAGCAGTACTTC. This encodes CASSERGLAASLANYEQYF.

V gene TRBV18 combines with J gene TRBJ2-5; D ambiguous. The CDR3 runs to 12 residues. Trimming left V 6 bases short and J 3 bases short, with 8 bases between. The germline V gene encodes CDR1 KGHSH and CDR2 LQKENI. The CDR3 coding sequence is TGTGCCAGCTCGAGGCTTGAAGAGACCCAGTACTTC. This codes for CASSRLEETQYF.

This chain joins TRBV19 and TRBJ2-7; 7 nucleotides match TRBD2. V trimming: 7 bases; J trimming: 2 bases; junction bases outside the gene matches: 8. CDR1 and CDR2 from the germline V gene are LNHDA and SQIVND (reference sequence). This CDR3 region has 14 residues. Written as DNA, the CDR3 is TGTGCCAGTAAAGAGGCTAGCGGACCCTACGAGCAGTACTTC. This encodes CASKEASGPYEQYF.

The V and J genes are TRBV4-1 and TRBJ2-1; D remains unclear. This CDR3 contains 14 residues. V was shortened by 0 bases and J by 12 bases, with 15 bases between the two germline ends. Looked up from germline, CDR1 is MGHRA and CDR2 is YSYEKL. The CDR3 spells CASSQEGQPVRQFF. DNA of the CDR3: TGCGCCAGCAGCCAAGAGGGTCAGCCGGTGCGGCAGTTCTTC.